This TCR beta chain was sequenced during a study of T cells of healthy individuals. TCRdb ran MiXCR on the 5' RACE reads and lists one entry per CDR3 protein. The table lists fewer than 90,000 distinct CDR3 sequences, roughly 5% of them singletons. Trimming took 2 bases from V and 10 from J, leaving 18 bases between them. Germline V gene lookup returns CDR1 MNHEY and CDR2 SMNVEV (reference sequence). This CDR3 spans 15 amino acids. The sample holds many counts of this clonotype. The TCR comes from a female donor in good health. The genes are TRBV27 and TRBJ2-1; a possible D gene is TRBD2 (6 bases). The CDR3 region has the DNA TGTGCCAGCAGTTTAGGGGGAGGAAGTGTAGAAGAGCAGTTCTTC. Translation: CASSLGGGSVEEQFF.